A selection of T cell receptor beta chains follows, all from one sample in a study of lymphopenia after photon versus proton radiotherapy. Only in-frame clones appear in the TCRdb table, and some are missing; sequencing was by immunoSEQ multiplex PCR. Of 26,000 or so clones in the sample, approximately 85% were seen once. Source: peripheral blood, taken from a patient treated with photon-based radiotherapy. The source of these receptors is a man younger than 40 with gastric cancer. The CDR3 runs from the conserved cysteine through the conserved F or W. D genes are given only for firm matches. A row's size may be missing; if present it is once, few, many or a size class.

d_call,j_call,v_call,clone_size,cdr3_aa,cdr3_nt
.,TRBJ2-6,TRBV7-3,.,CASSLAGGTLSGANVLTF,TGTGCCAGCAGCTTAGCTGGCGGGACGCTCTCTGGGGCCAACGTCCTGACTTTC
.,TRBJ2-4,TRBV28,.,CASSLSGEGRNIQYF,TGTGCCAGCAGTTTATCAGGGGAGGGTAGAAACATTCAGTACTTC
.,TRBJ1-2,TRBV4-1,.,CASSQLLMRDGANYGYTF,TGCGCCAGCAGCCAATTATTGATGAGGGACGGAGCTAACTATGGCTACACCTTC
TRBD1,TRBJ1-5,TRBV4-1,.,CASSQEGGGQGDQPQHF,TGCGCCAGCAGCCAAGAGGGAGGGGGACAGGGGGATCAGCCCCAGCATTTT
.,TRBJ1-5,TRBV19,once,CASSTSEQGWWSNQPQHF,TGTGCCAGTAGTACGTCCGAACAGGGTTGGTGGAGCAATCAGCCCCAGCATTTT
.,TRBJ2-5,TRBV12-5,.,CASGLVSGFEGQETQYF,TGTGCTAGTGGTTTGGTATCCGGCTTCGAAGGTCAAGAGACCCAGTACTTC
.,TRBJ2-3,TRBV27,.,CASGSGTSLKTDTQYF,TGTGCCAGCGGCTCCGGGACTTCACTAAAGACAGATACGCAGTATTTT
.,TRBJ2-2,TRBV19,.,CASSQVSGLRTPGELFF,TGTGCCAGTAGTCAAGTTAGCGGCCTGAGGACCCCCGGGGAGCTGTTTTTT
.,TRBJ2-1,TRBV2,.,CASRLGLNNEQFF,TGTGCCAGCCGACTAGGTCTGAACAATGAGCAGTTCTTC
.,TRBJ2-5,TRBV7-2,.,CASSLDYSSETQYF,TGTGCCAGCAGCTTAGATTATTCTTCAGAGACCCAGTACTTC
TRBD2,TRBJ2-7,TRBV9,.,CASSVAGGPSPYEQYF,TGTGCCAGCAGCGTAGCGGGAGGGCCTTCTCCCTACGAGCAGTACTTC
TRBD2,TRBJ2-1,TRBV7-7,.,CASSEGLAGSYNEQFF,TGTGCCAGCAGCGAAGGACTAGCGGGGTCCTACAATGAGCAGTTCTTC
TRBD1,TRBJ1-6,TRBV6-5,.,CASSSGTGGRSYHF,TGTGCCAGCAGTTCGGGGACAGGGGGCAGGAGTTACCACTTT
TRBD2,TRBJ2-3,TRBV6-6,.,CASSILGEGSDTQYF,TGTGCCAGCAGTATTCTAGGGGAGGGGTCAGATACGCAGTATTTT
.,TRBJ1-1,TRBV6-1,.,CASSEAQGRYTEAFF,TGTGCCAGCAGTGAAGCGCAGGGTAGGTACACTGAAGCTTTCTTT
.,TRBJ1-4,TRBV5-6,once,CASSLWLADPNEKLFF,TGTGCCAGCAGCTTGTGGTTGGCAGATCCTAATGAAAAACTGTTTTTT
.,TRBJ2-3,TRBV4-1,.,CASSQEEILDF,TGCGCCAGCAGCCAAGAGGAGATTCTGGATTTT
.,TRBJ2-1,TRBV7-3,once,CASSFTKGSEQFF,TGTGCCAGCAGCTTTACGAAAGGCTCGGAGCAGTTCTTC
.,TRBJ2-1,TRBV10-1,.,CASSESQGVGGLFF,TGCGCCAGCAGTGAGTCTCAGGGCGTAGGGGGTCTGTTCTTC
.,TRBJ2-6,TRBV29-1,.,CSVEDYQGTSGANVLTF,TGCAGCGTTGAAGATTACCAGGGTACCTCTGGGGCCAACGTCCTGACTTTC
TRBD1,TRBJ2-1,TRBV10-2,once,CASSAGQGWYEQFF,TGCGCCAGCAGTGCGGGACAGGGTTGGTATGAGCAGTTCTTC
.,TRBJ2-6,TRBV19,few,CASLPGLLSSGANVLTF,TGTGCCAGCTTACCGGGACTCCTGAGCTCTGGGGCCAACGTCCTGACTTTC
TRBD1,TRBJ2-7,TRBV5-4,.,CASSPGQDTYEQYF,TGTGCCAGCAGCCCGGGACAGGACACCTACGAGCAGTACTTC
TRBD1,TRBJ2-2,TRBV19,once,CASSKGDRATGELFF,TGTGCCAGTAGTAAGGGGGACAGGGCGACCGGGGAGCTGTTTTTT
.,TRBJ2-2,TRBV9,.,CASSLRGSQGSGELFF,TGTGCCAGCAGCCTGAGGGGCAGCCAGGGATCCGGGGAGCTGTTTTTT
.,TRBJ1-1,TRBV2,.,CASSETGTSSEAFF,TGTGCCAGCAGTGAAACCGGAACAAGTTCTGAAGCTTTCTTT